The subject of this entry is one T cell receptor beta chain. Its target is unknown. These data are taken from a study of T-cell memory formation after mild COVID-19. Study summary: Most TCR clusters belonged to a single donor. Regarding the study as a whole: Clonal second-wave expansions that peaked on day 37 had unconfirmed SARS-CoV-2 specificity. Clones that contracted clustered mainly in CM and EM if CD4+ and in EMRA if CD8+.

V was clipped by 6 bases and J by 5 bases; unmatched bases: 9. The CDR3 contains 14 residues. TCRdb re-derived calls from the 5' RACE reads in MiXCR, one entry per CDR3 protein. The data show around 370,000 distinct CDR3 sequences, with around a fifth seen just once and under 15% held by the top ten. Specimen: PBMCs or a T cell subset sorted from them (not recorded which). The TCR originated in an adult woman who had mild COVID-19 (a few samples of this study predate the infection). Cell type and time point are not known. V usage is TRBV12-3 or TRBV12-4 and J usage is TRBJ2-5; 7 bases are shared with TRBD1. The DNA for the CDR3 is TGTGCCAGCAGGCAGACAGGGTTGGGGGAGACCCAGTACTTC. Its protein is CASRQTGLGETQYF.